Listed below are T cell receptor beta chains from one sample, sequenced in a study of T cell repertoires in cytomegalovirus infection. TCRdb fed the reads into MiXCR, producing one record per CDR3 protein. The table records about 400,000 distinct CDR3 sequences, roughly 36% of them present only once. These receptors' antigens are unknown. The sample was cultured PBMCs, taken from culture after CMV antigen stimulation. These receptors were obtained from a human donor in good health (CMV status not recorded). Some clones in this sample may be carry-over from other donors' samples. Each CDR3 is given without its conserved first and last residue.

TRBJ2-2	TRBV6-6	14	ASRRTSGIYTGELF
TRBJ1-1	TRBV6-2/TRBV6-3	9	ASSPPPGPW
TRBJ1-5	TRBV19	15	ASTPAGGHSSNQPQH
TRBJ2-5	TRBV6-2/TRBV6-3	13	ASSNQDRYQETQY
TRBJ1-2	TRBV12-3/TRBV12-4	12	ASSFGLGRYGYT
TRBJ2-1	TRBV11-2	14	ASSLEVHSSYNEQF
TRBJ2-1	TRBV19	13	ASSITGFSYNEQF
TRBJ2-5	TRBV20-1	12	SARKAPGTETQY
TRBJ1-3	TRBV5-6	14	ASSFTVRGQENTIY
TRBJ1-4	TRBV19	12	ASTEGTINEKLF
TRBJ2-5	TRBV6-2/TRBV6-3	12	ASSYGQASETQY
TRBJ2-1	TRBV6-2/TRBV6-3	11	ASSYRLHPEQF
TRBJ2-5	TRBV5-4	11	ASSTPDGETQY
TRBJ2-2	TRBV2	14	ASSDSGRANTGELF
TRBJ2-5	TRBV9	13	ASSALAGIGETQY
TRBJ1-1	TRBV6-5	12	ASRMYLQGPEAF
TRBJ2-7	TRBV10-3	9	AIGSSYEQY
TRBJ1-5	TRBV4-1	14	ASELQGVEPNQPQH
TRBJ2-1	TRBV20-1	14	SARVVVPLHHNEQF
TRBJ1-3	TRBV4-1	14	ASSQEGTRGSDTIY
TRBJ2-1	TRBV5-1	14	ASSLESAVSYNEQF
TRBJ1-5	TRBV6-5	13	ASRLDSRAGQPQH
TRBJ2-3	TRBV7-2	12	ASSLQTGTDTQY
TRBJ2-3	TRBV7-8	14	ASSSVAGWGLDTQY
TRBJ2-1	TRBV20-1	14	SALGRGTTEYNEQF
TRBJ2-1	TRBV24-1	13	ATSDLAESYNEQF
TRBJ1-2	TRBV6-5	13	ASSYGRGFRYGYT
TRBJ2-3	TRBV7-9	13	ASSYPMSGTDTQY
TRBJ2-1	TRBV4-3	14	ASSQGNRVAYNEQF
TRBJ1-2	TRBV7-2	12	ASSLQSTGLGYT
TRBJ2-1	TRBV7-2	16	ASSLKGPSGSSYNEQF
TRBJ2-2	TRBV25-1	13	ASSEAGREAGELF
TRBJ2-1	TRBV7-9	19	ASSLEGRIRREGSSYNEQF
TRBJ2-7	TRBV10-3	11	AISEQAPYEQY
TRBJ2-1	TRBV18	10	ASSPDTDEQF
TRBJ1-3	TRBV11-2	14	ASSLDPGGSGNTIY
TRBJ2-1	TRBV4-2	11	ASKSGLHNEQF
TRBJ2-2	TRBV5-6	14	ASSINGLDFTGELF
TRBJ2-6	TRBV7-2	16	ASSLARQGSSGANVLT
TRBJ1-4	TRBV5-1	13	ASSLGGRGGEKLF
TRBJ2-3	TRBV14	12	ASSSGGYTDTQY
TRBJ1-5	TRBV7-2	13	ASSLVPSSNQPQH
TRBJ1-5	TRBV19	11	ASSKTATQPQH
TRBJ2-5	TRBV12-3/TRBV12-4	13	ASSWTGGIKETQY
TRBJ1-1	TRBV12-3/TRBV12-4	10	ASNRGDTEAF
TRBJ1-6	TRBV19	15	ASRDRGQGSYNSPLH
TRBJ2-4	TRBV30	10	AWSLSKNIQY
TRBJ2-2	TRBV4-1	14	ASSHEGTKNTGELF
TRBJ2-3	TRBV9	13	ASSPEGDIADTQY
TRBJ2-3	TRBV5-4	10	ASSFDSDTQY
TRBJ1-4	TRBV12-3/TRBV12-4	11	ASSLGVGRGLF
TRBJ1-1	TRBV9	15	ASSPEGGQGKNTEAF
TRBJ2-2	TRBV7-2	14	ASSLENGRGFGELF
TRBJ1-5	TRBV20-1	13	SARVVGFGNQPQH
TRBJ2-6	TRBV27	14	ASSITGVSGANVLT
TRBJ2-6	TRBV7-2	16	ASSFPASGTNGANVLT
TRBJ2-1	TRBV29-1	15	SALAGTGGSSYNEQF
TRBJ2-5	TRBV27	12	ASSSGQAQETQY
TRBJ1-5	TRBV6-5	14	ASSYSSYPINQPQH
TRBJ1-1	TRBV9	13	ASSVGVEVRTEAF